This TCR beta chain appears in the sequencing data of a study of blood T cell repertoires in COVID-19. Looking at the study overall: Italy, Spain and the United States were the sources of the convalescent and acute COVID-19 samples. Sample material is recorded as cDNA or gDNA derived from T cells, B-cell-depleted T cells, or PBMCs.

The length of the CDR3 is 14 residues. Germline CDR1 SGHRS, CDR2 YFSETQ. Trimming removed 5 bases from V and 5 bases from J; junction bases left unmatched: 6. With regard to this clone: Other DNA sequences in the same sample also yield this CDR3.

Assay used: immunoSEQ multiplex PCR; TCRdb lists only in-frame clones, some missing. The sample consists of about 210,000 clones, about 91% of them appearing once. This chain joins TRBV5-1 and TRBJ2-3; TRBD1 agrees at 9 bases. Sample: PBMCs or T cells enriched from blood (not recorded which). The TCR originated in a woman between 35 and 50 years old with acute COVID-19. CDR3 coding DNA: TGCGCCAGCAGTCCGGGACAGGGAAGAGATACGCAGTATTTT. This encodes CASSPGQGRDTQYF.